This T cell receptor (beta chain) was retrieved from a study of blood T cell repertoires in COVID-19. The wider study: From the United States, Italy and Spain came samples of acute and convalescent COVID-19.

On this clone: The junction does not match germline at one end; this may be a read error.

Sequenced by immunoSEQ multiplex PCR; TCRdb stores in-frame clones only, minus some. The data hold 250,000 to 300,000 clones, with about 86% observed a single time. The study recruited people aged about 18 to 90 years across approximately 24 US areas. Participant reports of clinical history set cohort assignment. CDR1 is LNHDA and CDR2 is SQIVND in the germline V gene (reference sequence). There are 18 residues in the CDR3. Sequencing was performed on PBMCs or T cells enriched from blood (not recorded which). This TCR derives from a man aged 25 to 45 with acute COVID-19. The chain has TRBV19 and TRBJ1-2; tentatively, D is TRBD1 (5 bases). CDR3 DNA: TGTGCCAGTAGTCTAGAGAGAGCAGGGCCCGTAGAGAACTATGGCTACACCTTC. It is translated as CASSLERAGPVENYGYTF.